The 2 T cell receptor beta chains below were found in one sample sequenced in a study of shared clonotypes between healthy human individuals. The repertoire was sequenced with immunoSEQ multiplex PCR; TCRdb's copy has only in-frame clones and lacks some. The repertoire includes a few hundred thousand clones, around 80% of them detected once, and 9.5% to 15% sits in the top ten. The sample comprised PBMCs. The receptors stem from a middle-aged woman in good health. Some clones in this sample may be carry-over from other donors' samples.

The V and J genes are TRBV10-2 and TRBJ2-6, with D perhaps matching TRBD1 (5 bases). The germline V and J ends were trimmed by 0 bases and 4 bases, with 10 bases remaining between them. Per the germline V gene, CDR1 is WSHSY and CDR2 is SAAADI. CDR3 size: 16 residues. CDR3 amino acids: CASSESKGLGANVLTF. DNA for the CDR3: TGCGCCAGCAGTGAGTCTAAGGGGTTAGGGGCCAACGTCCTGACTTTC.

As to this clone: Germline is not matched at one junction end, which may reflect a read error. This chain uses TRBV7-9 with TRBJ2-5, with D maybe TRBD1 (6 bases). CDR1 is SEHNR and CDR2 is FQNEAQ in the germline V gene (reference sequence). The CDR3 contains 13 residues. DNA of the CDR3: TGTGCCAGCAGCCCCCTCGACCCTGGGGGCTTGAACTTC. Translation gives CASSPLDPGGLNF.